The 20 T cell receptor beta chains below were found in one sample sequenced in a study of long-term antiretroviral therapy in people with HIV. The run of the v3.0 immunoSEQ assay was at survey level. The assay was immunoSEQ multiplex PCR, and TCRdb's table has in-frame clones only and misses some. The table shows approximately 23,000 clones, with around 85% occurring only once. The material was unsorted PBMCs, obtained 1.5 years after starting antiretroviral therapy. These TCRs come from a man aged 30 to 45 with HIV.

The J gene is TRBJ2-5, the V gene TRBV6-6; TRBD2 aligns across 11 bases. Looked up from germline, CDR1 is MNHNY and CDR2 is SVGAGI (reference sequence). Trimming removed 2 bases from V and 3 bases from J; junction bases left unmatched: 5. The CDR3 contains 16 residues. CDR3 region: CASSYILLAGEETQYF. CDR3 sequence (DNA): TGTGCCAGCAGTTACATACTACTAGCGGGAGAAGAGACCCAGTACTTC.

The chain recombines TRBV4-3 with TRBJ2-7; 7 nucleotides line up with TRBD2. The CDR3 has 15 residues. Trimming removed 4 bases from V and 6 bases from J; junction bases left unmatched: 12. CDR1 and CDR2 from the germline V gene are LGHNA and YSLEER. The CDR3 DNA follows: TGCGCCAGCAGCCCGACCGGACTAGAAAAGGCCGAGCAGTACTTC. It is translated as CASSPTGLEKAEQYF.

V gene TRBV9 combines with J gene TRBJ1-1, with TRBD1 identical over 8 bases. In germline, CDR1 is SGDLS, CDR2 YYNGEE. The CDR3 contains 15 residues. V dropped 3 bases and J dropped 3; count of bases not matched to a gene: 7. The CDR3 sequence is CASSAQDREYTEAFF. As DNA, the CDR3 is TGTGCCAGCAGCGCGCAGGACAGGGAGTACACTGAAGCTTTCTTT.

The chain links TRBV14 to TRBJ2-1; D assignment may be TRBD1 or TRBD2 (6 bases each). V was pared by 3 bases and J by 0 bases, with 9 bases between. CDR1 is SGHDN and CDR2 is FVKESK in the germline V gene. The CDR3 spans 15 residues. The chain's CDR3 is CASSQWGASYNEQFF. In DNA, the CDR3 is TGTGCCAGCAGCCAGTGGGGGGCCTCCTACAATGAGCAGTTCTTC.

This chain connects TRBV19 to TRBJ1-1, with TRBD1 matching over 7 bases. There are 16 residues in the CDR3. Germline CDR1 is LNHDA and CDR2 is SQIVND (reference sequence). The ends lost 7 bases at V and 0 bases at J; junction bases unmatched: 11. The CDR3: CASTIPGGDMNTEAFF. DNA of the CDR3: TGTGCCAGTACCATACCAGGGGGGGACATGAACACTGAAGCTTTCTTT.

V usage is TRBV4-1 and J usage is TRBJ1-2; no definite D call. CDR3 length equals 17 residues. V lost 0 bases to trimming and J lost 7 bases, with 21 bases between them. Per germline, CDR1 MGHRA and CDR2 YSYEKL. CDR3 sequence: CASSQEVWKARTFGYTF. CDR3 DNA: TGCGCCAGCAGCCAAGAAGTGTGGAAAGCCCGTACGTTTGGCTACACCTTC.

The V call is TRBV5-6, the J call TRBJ1-3; D is unclear. V lost 4 bases and J 0 bases, leaving 8 bases between the germline ends. Germline V gene lookup returns CDR1 SGHDT and CDR2 YYEEEE. This CDR3 has 14 residues. CDR3 region: CASSKLSSGNTIYF. CDR3 DNA: TGTGCCAGCAGCAAGCTAAGCTCTGGAAACACCATATATTTT. The complete variable domain, with remaining parts taken from reference TRBV5-6 and TRBJ1-3, reads DAGVTQSPTHLIKTRGQQVTLRCSPKSGHDTVSWYQQALGQGPQFIFQYYEEEERQRGNFPDRFSGHQFPNYSSELNVNALLLGDSALYLCASSKLSSGNTIYFGEGSWLTVV.

There are a few counts of this clone. The J gene is TRBJ1-6, the V gene TRBV27; D is ambiguous. Germline V gene sequence: CDR1 MNHEY, CDR2 SMNVEV (reference sequence). This CDR3 is 13 amino acids long. The V end was cut by 3 bases, the J end by 4 bases, with 4 bases between. The CDR3 DNA reads as TGTGCCAGCAGTTTTCCGTATAATTCACCCCTCCACTTT. Translated: CASSFPYNSPLHF.

The chain couples TRBV4-1 to TRBJ1-2; 9 bases align to TRBD1. Germline-derived CDR1 and CDR2 are MGHRA and YSYEKL. Unmatched junction bases numbered 12, after V lost 4 bases and J lost 6 bases. This CDR3 is 16 amino acids long. The CDR3 DNA is TGCGCCAGCAGCCTCCTTGGACAGGGGACGCTTGATGGCTACACCTTC. It translates to CASSLLGQGTLDGYTF.

In its sample, this clone was seen once. The chain is built from TRBV13 and TRBJ2-3, with a weak D call TRBD2 (6 bases). Trimming took 5 bases from V and 6 from J, leaving 18 bases between them. There are 15 residues in the CDR3. Germline V gene sequence: CDR1 PRHDT, CDR2 FYEKMQ (reference sequence). CDR3 amino acids: CASSTRTTADDTQYF. The CDR3 nucleotides are TGTGCCAGCAGCACAAGGACTACCGCCGATGATACGCAGTATTTT.

The genes are TRBV5-5 and TRBJ1-3, with a possible D match to TRBD1 (6 bases). The germline gives CDR1 SGHKS, CDR2 YYEKEE (reference sequence). CDR3 length equals 15 residues. V was shortened by 3 bases and J by 4 bases, with 14 bases between the two germline ends. In DNA, the CDR3 is TGTGCCAGCAGCTGGGAACAGGGTCCCGGAAACACCATATATTTT. Its translation is CASSWEQGPGNTIYF.

The chain carries TRBV2 and TRBJ2-4, with TRBD2 as a possible D gene (7 bases). V was cut by 4 bases and J by 3 bases, with 13 bases left in between. Germline lookup yields CDR1 SNHLY and CDR2 FYNNEI. The CDR3 is 15 residues long. CDR3 nucleotide sequence: TGTGCCAGCAGTGGGCCGGGGGGCGTCAAAAACATTCAGTACTTC. The encoded protein is CASSGPGGVKNIQYF.

This sequence joins TRBV19 and TRBJ2-4; 7 positions match TRBD1. Losses at the gene ends were 10 bases for V and 0 bases for J; bases not matched to a gene: 9. Germline-derived CDR1 and CDR2 are LNHDA and SQIVND (reference sequence). CDR3 size: 15 residues. The CDR3 region has the DNA TGTGCCACAAATCCGACAGGGCTAGCCAAAAACATTCAGTACTTC. Protein: CATNPTGLAKNIQYF.

Written as DNA, the CDR3 is TGTGCCAGCAGTGAGCGGGAGACTACTTCGTACTTC. Amino acid sequence: CASSERETTSYF. The chain joins TRBV28 to TRBJ2-7, with 8 bases matching TRBD2. Per the germline V gene, CDR1 is MDHEN and CDR2 is SYDVKM. V lost 5 bases to trimming and J lost 12 bases; unmatched junction nucleotides: 9. The CDR3 loop spans 12 amino acids.

As DNA, the CDR3 is TGTGCCAGTAGTCATACAGGTTTCAATCAGCCCCAGCATTTT. Translated: CASSHTGFNQPQHF. J is TRBJ1-5 and V is TRBV19, with D tentatively TRBD1 (5 bases). The CDR3 extends over 14 amino acids. Trimming removed 5 bases at V and 3 bases at J, with 11 bases between. Germline assignment: CDR1 LNHDA and CDR2 SQIVND (reference sequence).

The chain is built from TRBV15 and TRBJ2-1, with unresolved D. The germline V and J ends were trimmed by 5 bases and 6 bases, with 17 bases remaining between them. CDR1 and CDR2 from the germline V gene are LNHNV and YYDKDF (reference sequence). This CDR3 comprises 15 residues. CDR3 sequence: CATSSRQGLLNEQFF. CDR3 bases: TGTGCCACCAGCTCCCGCCAAGGGCTGCTCAATGAGCAGTTCTTC.

The chain employs TRBV11-3 and TRBJ1-1; D not certain. The CDR3 is 15 amino acids. Germline values: CDR1 SGHNT, CDR2 YENEEA. V lost 4 bases to trimming and J lost 3 bases, with 15 bases between them. The CDR3 protein is CASSSGMNSDTEAFF. CDR3 nucleotide sequence: TGTGCCAGCAGCTCGGGGATGAATAGTGACACTGAAGCTTTCTTT.

This clone turned up a few times. This chain connects TRBV19 to TRBJ2-7; D gene uncertain. Germline values: CDR1 LNHDA, CDR2 SQIVND (reference sequence). The CDR3 is 13 residues long. V lost 8 bases, J lost 0 bases, and 11 bases lay in between. CDR3 DNA sequence: TGTGCCAGTTTAGACACAAGCTCCTACGAGCAGTACTTC. It codes for CASLDTSSYEQYF.

The V gene is TRBV4-2, the J gene TRBJ2-7, with 10 nucleotides matching TRBD2. The CDR3 length is 16 residues. Trimming at V came to 0 bases and at J to 4 bases, leaving 6 bases not matched to a gene. CDR1 is LGHNA, CDR2 YNFKEQ, per germline. The CDR3, as DNA: TGTGCCAGCAGCCAAGACAAGGGTAGCGGGGGGTACGAGCAGTACTTC. It codes for CASSQDKGSGGYEQYF.

The chain is built from TRBV7-2 and TRBJ2-7, with TRBD2 as a possible D gene (6 bases). V was clipped by 5 bases and J by 2 bases, with 10 bases between them. This CDR3 contains 13 residues. Germline CDR1 SGHTA, CDR2 FQGNSA. CDR3 region: CASSQWRAYEQYF. The DNA for the CDR3 is TGTGCCAGCAGCCAGTGGAGGGCCTACGAGCAGTACTTC. Full variable domain (remainder filled in from reference TRBV7-2 and TRBJ2-7): GAGVSQSPSNKVTEKGKDVELRCDPISGHTALYWYRQSLGQGLEFLIYFQGNSAPDKSGLPSDRFSAERTGGSVSTLTIQRTQQEDSAVYLCASSQWRAYEQYFGPGTRLTVT.